The rows below give T cell receptor beta chains drawn from one sample of a study of shared clonotypes between healthy human individuals. Clones were sequenced by immunoSEQ multiplex PCR, and TCRdb holds only the in-frame ones, with some missing. This table holds under 1,100,000 clones, about 74% found once. The sample consisted of memory CD4+ T cells sorted from blood. The receptors were sampled from a man between 18 and 35 years old in good health. Both conserved end residues are part of each CDR3. A D gene is named only where the DNA matches it firmly. A clone size is listed for some rows: how often the clone was seen (once, few, many), or a class if it is expanded.

once	TRBJ2-7	TRBV9	-	CASSVSGIGYEQYF	TGTGCCAGCAGCGTATCGGGAATAGGCTACGAGCAGTACTTC
-	TRBJ1-2	TRBV4-3	-	CASSHLNYGYTF	TGCGCCAGCAGCCATTTAAACTATGGCTACACCTTC
-	TRBJ1-2	TRBV6-1	-	CASSEFGSHYGYTF	TGTGCCAGCAGTGAATTTGGCAGTCACTATGGCTACACCTTC
-	TRBJ1-4	TRBV18	-	CASSPQGTVTNEKLFF	TGTGCCAGCTCTCCTCAGGGGACCGTAACTAATGAAAAACTGTTTTTT
-	TRBJ2-3	TRBV7-2	TRBD2	CASSLVQPSGNPQYF	TGTGCCAGCAGCTTAGTTCAGCCTAGCGGGAATCCGCAGTATTTT
-	TRBJ2-5	TRBV19	-	CASSISPRETQYF	TGTGCCAGTAGTATCTCCCCCCGGGAGACCCAGTACTTC
few	TRBJ1-6	TRBV2	-	CASSADPNNSPLHF	TGTGCCAGCAGTGCTGATCCTAATAATTCACCCCTCCACTTT
-	TRBJ2-7	TRBV7-9	TRBD2	CASSFRGGTYEQYF	TGTGCCAGCAGCTTTCGGGGAGGGACCTACGAGCAGTACTTC
-	TRBJ2-7	TRBV7-2	TRBD2	CASSLGGRGGVDEQYF	TGTGCCAGCAGCTTAGGTGGGCGGGGGGGCGTCGACGAGCAGTACTTC
-	TRBJ1-3	TRBV7-9	-	CASSLGSTGNTIYF	TGTGCCAGCAGCTTGGGCAGTACGGGGAACACCATATATTTT
-	TRBJ2-5	TRBV27	TRBD1	CASRYSRDRVQETQYF	TGTGCCAGCAGATACAGCCGGGACAGGGTCCAAGAGACCCAGTACTTC
many	TRBJ2-1	TRBV5-1	TRBD2	CASSLERTSGPGFF	TGCGCCAGCAGCTTGGAGAGGACTAGCGGACCAGGGTTCTTC
-	TRBJ1-4	TRBV2	-	CASIVGRSTEKLFF	TGTGCCAGCATAGTAGGTCGAAGTACAGAAAAACTGTTTTTT
-	TRBJ1-5	TRBV5-6	-	CASSLGSNSNQPQHF	TGTGCCAGCAGTTTGGGGAGTAATAGCAATCAGCCCCAGCATTTT
-	TRBJ2-2	TRBV7-2	TRBD2	CATSRTSGRGGNTGELFF	TGTGCCACCTCAAGGACTAGCGGGAGGGGAGGGAACACCGGGGAGCTGTTTTTT
-	TRBJ2-3	TRBV28	TRBD2	CASSFQGLAGEQTQYF	TGTGCCAGCAGTTTTCAGGGACTAGCGGGGGAACAGACGCAGTATTTT
-	TRBJ1-5	TRBV6-4	-	CASSEGGTQPQHF	TGTGCCAGCAGTGAGGGTGGGACTCAGCCCCAGCATTTT
few	TRBJ2-1	TRBV5-1	TRBD2	CASSLVTSSHEQFF	TGCGCCAGCAGCTTGGTGACTAGCAGCCATGAGCAGTTCTTC
-	TRBJ2-3	TRBV2	TRBD2	CASSLAGGNTDTQYF	TGTGCCAGCAGCCTAGCGGGGGGGAACACAGATACGCAGTATTTT
-	TRBJ1-3	TRBV5-1	-	CASGAEYLASGNTIYF	TGCGCCAGCGGGGCGGAATACCTGGCCTCTGGAAACACCATATATTTT
once	TRBJ2-1	TRBV30	TRBD2	CAWTSGGPEQFF	TGTGCCTGGACTAGCGGGGGACCTGAGCAGTTCTTC
-	TRBJ2-3	TRBV30	TRBD2	CAWSSFSGSADTQYF	TGTGCCTGGAGTTCCTTTAGCGGGAGCGCAGATACGCAGTATTTT
-	TRBJ1-4	TRBV5-1	-	CASSLQPPATNEKLFF	TGCGCCAGCAGCTTGCAACCGCCAGCAACTAATGAAAAACTGTTTTTT
-	TRBJ1-1	TRBV4-3	TRBD1	CASSRGQGLNTEAFF	TGCGCCAGCAGCCGTGGACAGGGACTGAACACTGAAGCTTTCTTT
-	TRBJ2-3	TRBV7-9	-	CASSFNTDTQYF	TGTGCCAGCAGCTTTAACACAGATACGCAGTATTTT
-	TRBJ2-7	TRBV7-9	TRBD2	CASSFGGASYEQYF	TGTGCCAGCAGCTTCGGGGGGGCCTCCTACGAGCAGTACTTC
-	TRBJ2-5	TRBV5-1	-	CASRTVGGGAETQYF	TGCGCCAGCAGAACGGTGGGAGGGGGCGCAGAGACCCAGTACTTC
-	TRBJ2-7	TRBV5-1	TRBD2	CASSLMTSGSYEQYF	TGCGCCAGCAGCTTGATGACTAGCGGATCCTACGAGCAGTACTTC
-	TRBJ1-1	TRBV7-8	-	CASSSTELDTEAFF	TGTGCCAGCAGCTCCACGGAGCTCGACACTGAAGCTTTCTTT
-	TRBJ2-7	TRBV4-1	-	CASSTRIPGGDYEQYF	TGCGCCAGCAGCACAAGAATACCTGGGGGCGACTACGAGCAGTACTTC
-	TRBJ2-4	TRBV5-4	TRBD1	CASSITGGRENIQYF	TGTGCCAGCAGTATAACAGGGGGGCGAGAAAACATTCAGTACTTC
many	TRBJ1-2	TRBV4-3	TRBD1	CASSQSVFPEQGDRNYGYTF	TGCGCCAGCAGCCAATCAGTTTTTCCTGAACAGGGGGATCGAAACTATGGCTACACCTTC
-	TRBJ2-3	TRBV5-4	TRBD2	CASSPGLAVLITDTQYF	TGTGCCAGCAGCCCGGGACTAGCGGTCCTGATCACAGATACGCAGTATTTT
few	TRBJ1-6	TRBV6-6	TRBD1	CASNGQGDSPLHF	TGTGCCAGCAACGGACAGGGAGATTCACCCCTCCACTTT
-	TRBJ2-7	TRBV5-4	-	CASSPALGGFYEQYF	TGTGCCAGCAGCCCAGCCCTTGGCGGATTCTACGAGCAGTACTTC
-	TRBJ2-7	TRBV28	TRBD1	CASSRRQGRTYEQYF	TGTGCCAGCAGCCGGCGACAGGGTCGGACCTACGAGCAGTACTTC
-	TRBJ2-3	TRBV5-6	-	CASSPLTGTDTQYF	TGTGCCAGCAGCCCATTGACGGGGACAGATACGCAGTATTTT
-	TRBJ1-6	TRBV11-2	-	CASSLDSGPLHF	TGTGCCAGCAGCTTAGATTCAGGACCCCTCCACTTT
-	TRBJ1-1	TRBV6-6	-	CASSYSTTLNTEAFF	TGTGCCAGCAGTTACTCCACCACACTGAACACTGAAGCTTTCTTT
-	TRBJ2-1	TRBV28	TRBD2	CASSESSGMGQFF	TGTGCCAGCAGTGAGTCTAGCGGGATGGGGCAGTTCTTC
-	TRBJ2-5	TRBV7-2	TRBD1	CASSSTGIEETQYF	TGTGCCAGCAGCTCGACAGGGATCGAAGAGACCCAGTACTTC
-	TRBJ2-6	TRBV5-1	-	CASSLAWGDVPGANVLTF	TGCGCCAGCAGCTTGGCCTGGGGCGACGTCCCTGGGGCCAACGTCCTGACTTTC
-	TRBJ2-1	TRBV28	-	CASSPFLRPMGFF	TGTGCCAGCAGTCCCTTCCTTCGACCGATGGGGTTCTTC
once	TRBJ2-3	TRBV27	TRBD1	CASSVNQGAKQYF	TGTGCCAGCAGTGTCAACCAGGGGGCCAAGCAGTATTTT
-	TRBJ1-1	TRBV28	TRBD1	CASTSRNRGVTEAFF	TGTGCCAGCACCTCCCGGAACAGGGGAGTTACTGAAGCTTTCTTT
few	TRBJ2-1	TRBV6-1	-	CASSLNGNEQFF	TGTGCCAGCAGTCTTAACGGGAATGAGCAGTTCTTC
-	TRBJ2-2	TRBV4-3	TRBD1	CASSQQAGTANTGELFF	TGCGCCAGCAGCCAACAGGCCGGGACAGCGAACACCGGGGAGCTGTTTTTT
-	TRBJ2-3	TRBV21-1	-	CHWATDTQYF	TGTCACTGGGCCACAGATACGCAGTATTTT